These 4 T cell receptor beta chains share one sample of origin, sequenced in a study of cytomegalovirus exposure and HLA in healthy donors. The PCR was carried out with 60 Vbeta primers and 13 Jbeta primers. TCRdb's copy holds only in-frame clones and misses some; the assay was immunoSEQ multiplex PCR. This sample yields about 140,000 clones, of which over 75% are seen a single time; under 5.5% belongs to the top ten. Sequencing used PBMCs. These receptors were collected from a man aged 30-40 years in good health.

This clone came up once. The V call is TRBV11-3, the J call TRBJ2-3; 7 nucleotides match TRBD2. Trimming at V came to 5 bases and at J to 3 bases, leaving 8 bases not matched to a gene. CDR1 SGHNT and CDR2 YENEEA come from the germline V gene. This CDR3 comprises 15 residues. In DNA, the CDR3 is TGTGCCAGCAGCCCCATCGGACTAGAAACAGATACGCAGTATTTT. Its translation: CASSPIGLETDTQYF.

This clone has a single count. The chain is built from TRBV28 and TRBJ2-1, with 7 bases aligning to TRBD1. V shed 5 bases and J 4 bases; nucleotides not matched to a gene: 11. The V gene's germline CDR1 is MDHEN and CDR2 SYDVKM. There are 16 residues in the CDR3. This CDR3 is CASSPPGTAGYNEQFF. The CDR3 DNA follows: TGTGCCAGCAGTCCCCCCGGGACAGCAGGATACAATGAGCAGTTCTTC.

The V gene is TRBV27, the J gene TRBJ2-7; no definite D call. V lost 8 bases and J 3 bases, leaving 11 bases between the germline ends. Germline V lookup: CDR1 MNHEY, CDR2 SMNVEV (reference sequence). The CDR3 totals 12 residues. The CDR3 here is CASGSDFYEQYF. In nucleotides, the CDR3 is TGTGCCAGCGGGTCAGACTTCTACGAGCAGTACTTC.

J is TRBJ2-3 and V is TRBV11-2; a possible D gene is TRBD2 (6 bases). Germline V CDR1 and CDR2: SGHAT, FQNNGV. V was clipped by 3 bases and J by 0 bases, with 7 bases between them. The length of the CDR3 is 14 residues. The CDR3 bases are TGTGCCAGCAGCTTCGGGACTAGCACAGATACGCAGTATTTT. Encoded protein: CASSFGTSTDTQYF.